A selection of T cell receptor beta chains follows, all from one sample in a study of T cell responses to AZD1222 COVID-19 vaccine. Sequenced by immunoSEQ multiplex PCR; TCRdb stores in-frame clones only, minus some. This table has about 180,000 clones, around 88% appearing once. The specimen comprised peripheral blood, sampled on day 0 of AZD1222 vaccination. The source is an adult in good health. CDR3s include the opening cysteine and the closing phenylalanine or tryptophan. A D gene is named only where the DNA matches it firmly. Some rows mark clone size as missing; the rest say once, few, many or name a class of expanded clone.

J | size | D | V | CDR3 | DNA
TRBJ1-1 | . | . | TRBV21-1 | CASNTNREAFF | TGTGCCAGCAATACCAACAGAGAAGCTTTCTTT
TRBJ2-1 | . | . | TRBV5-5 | CASSLWASSEQFF | TGTGCCAGCAGCTTGTGGGCTAGCAGCGAGCAGTTCTTC
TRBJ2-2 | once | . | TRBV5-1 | CASSLRGDPNTGELFF | TGCGCCAGCAGCTTGAGGGGGGATCCGAACACCGGGGAGCTGTTTTTT
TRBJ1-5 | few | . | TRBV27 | CASSSARGSNQPQHF | TGTGCCAGCAGTTCCGCTAGGGGTAGCAATCAGCCCCAGCATTTT
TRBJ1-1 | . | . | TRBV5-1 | CASSERTVNTEAFF | TGCGCCAGCAGCGAGCGGACGGTGAACACTGAAGCTTTCTTT
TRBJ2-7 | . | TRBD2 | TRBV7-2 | CASSLYPSGAYEQYF | TGTGCCAGCAGCTTATATCCTAGCGGGGCATACGAGCAGTACTTC
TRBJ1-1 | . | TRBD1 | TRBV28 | CASSLSGQLAEAFF | TGTGCCAGCAGTTTATCGGGACAGCTAGCTGAAGCTTTCTTT
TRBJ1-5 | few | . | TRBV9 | CASSRGERPQHF | TGTGCCAGCAGCCGCGGAGAGCGGCCCCAGCATTTT
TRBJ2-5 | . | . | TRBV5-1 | CASSSDSRGIKTQYF | TGCGCCAGCAGCTCGGACAGCAGAGGGATAAAGACCCAGTACTTC
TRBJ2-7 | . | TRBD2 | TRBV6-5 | CASKMRGGLYEQYF | TGTGCCAGCAAAATGCGGGGGGGCCTCTACGAGCAGTACTTC
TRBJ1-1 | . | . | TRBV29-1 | CSYTVDLLEAFF | TGCAGCTATACAGTTGACCTTCTTGAAGCTTTCTTT
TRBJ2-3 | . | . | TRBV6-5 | CASRDPGLYTDTQYF | TGTGCCAGCAGGGACCCGGGACTCTACACAGATACGCAGTATTTT
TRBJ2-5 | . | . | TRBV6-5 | CASSYGTATVRDQYF | TGTGCCAGCAGTTACGGGACTGCAACCGTTCGGGACCAGTACTTC
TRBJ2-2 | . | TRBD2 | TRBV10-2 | CASSPLAGGTNTGELFF | TGCGCCAGCAGTCCATTAGCGGGGGGCACTAACACCGGGGAGCTGTTTTTT
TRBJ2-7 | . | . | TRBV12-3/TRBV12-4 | CASSPGTYEQYF | TGTGCCAGCAGCCCTGGGACCTACGAGCAGTACTTC
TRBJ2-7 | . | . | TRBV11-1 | CASSIGTESYEQYF | TGTGCCAGCAGTATAGGGACGGAGTCCTACGAGCAGTACTTC
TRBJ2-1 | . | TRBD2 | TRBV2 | CASRRLAGDSYNEQFF | TGTGCCAGCAGGAGACTAGCGGGGGATTCCTACAATGAGCAGTTCTTC
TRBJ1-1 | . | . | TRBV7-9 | CASSPQSEAFF | TGTGCCAGCAGCCCGCAGTCTGAAGCTTTCTTT
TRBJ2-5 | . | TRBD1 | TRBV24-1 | CATSDPGTGGLETQYF | TGTGCCACCAGTGATCCCGGGACAGGGGGACTAGAGACCCAGTACTTC
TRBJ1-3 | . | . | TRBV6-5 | CASSLTGTSGNTIYF | TGTGCCAGCAGCTTAACCGGGACCTCTGGAAACACCATATATTTT
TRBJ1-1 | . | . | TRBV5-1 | CASRSAATVGAFF | TGCGCCAGCAGAAGTGCCGCCACGGTGGGAGCTTTCTTT
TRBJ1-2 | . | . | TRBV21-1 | CASSSRLRAHYGYTF | TGTGCCAGCAGCAGCCGGCTCCGGGCCCACTATGGCTACACCTTC
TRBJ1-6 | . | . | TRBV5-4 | CASSLNRETNSPLHF | TGTGCCAGCAGCTTAAACAGGGAGACAAATTCACCCCTCCACTTT
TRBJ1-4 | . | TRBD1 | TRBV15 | CATSKFRGENEKLFF | TGTGCCACCAGCAAATTCAGGGGGGAAAATGAAAAACTGTTTTTT